This T cell receptor (beta chain) is from a study of CD8 T cells in Susac syndrome. Random hexamers were used to reverse transcribe the RNA input (0.5 to 1 ug). One entry per CDR3 protein results from TCRdb running MiXCR on the immunoSEQ multiplex PCR reads. The sample carries 400,000 or so distinct CDR3 sequences, more than 70% recorded once. Germline lookup yields CDR1 MNHEY and CDR2 SMNVEV (reference sequence). Unmatched junction bases numbered 9, after V lost 0 bases and J lost 6 bases. The CDR3 runs to 17 residues. Sample: CD8+ T cells from PBMCs. The TCR sequence derives from a human donor with multiple sclerosis. V and J are TRBV27 and TRBJ2-7, with 12 bases fitting TRBD1. The CDR3 DNA follows: TGTGCCAGCAGTTTATCGTCCGGGGACAGGGGGCGGTTCGAGCAGTACTTC. This sequence encodes CASSLSSGDRGRFEQYF.